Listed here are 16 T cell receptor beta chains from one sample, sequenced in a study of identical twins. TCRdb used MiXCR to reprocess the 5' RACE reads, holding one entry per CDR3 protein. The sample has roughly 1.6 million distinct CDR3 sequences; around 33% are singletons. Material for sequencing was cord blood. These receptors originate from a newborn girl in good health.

The CDR3 region has the DNA TGTGCCAGCAGCTTGGCGGGCCAGATGAACACTGAAGCTTTCTTT. Its translation is CASSLAGQMNTEAFF. V is TRBV5-5 and J is TRBJ1-1; D uncertain. The V gene lost 0 bases and the J gene lost 0 bases, with 9 bases spanning the gap. This CDR3 region has 15 residues. From germline, CDR1 is SGHKS and CDR2 YYEKEE (reference sequence).

CDR3 sequence (DNA): TGCAGCGGGACAGGGGCCGGGGAGCTGTTTTTT. Its protein is CSGTGAGELFF. The rearrangement links TRBV29-1 to TRBJ2-2; TRBD1 matches 9 bases. CDR1 is SQVTM and CDR2 is ANQGSEA in the germline V gene. CDR3 length: 11 amino acids. The trim removed 7 bases at V and 6 bases at J, leaving 0 bases unmatched.

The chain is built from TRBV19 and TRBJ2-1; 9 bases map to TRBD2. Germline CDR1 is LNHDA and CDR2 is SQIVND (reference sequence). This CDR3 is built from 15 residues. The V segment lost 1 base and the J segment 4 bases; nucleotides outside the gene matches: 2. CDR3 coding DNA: TGTGCCAGTAGTATAGGTAGCGGGAGTTACAATGAGCAGTTCTTC. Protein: CASSIGSGSYNEQFF.

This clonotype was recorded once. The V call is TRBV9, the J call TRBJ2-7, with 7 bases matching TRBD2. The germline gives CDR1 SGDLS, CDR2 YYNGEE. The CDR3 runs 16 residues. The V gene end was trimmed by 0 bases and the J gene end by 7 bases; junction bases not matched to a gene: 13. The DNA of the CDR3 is TGTGCCAGCAGCGTAGCTAGGAGCGGGGTATACAATGAGCAGTACTTC. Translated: CASSVARSGVYNEQYF.

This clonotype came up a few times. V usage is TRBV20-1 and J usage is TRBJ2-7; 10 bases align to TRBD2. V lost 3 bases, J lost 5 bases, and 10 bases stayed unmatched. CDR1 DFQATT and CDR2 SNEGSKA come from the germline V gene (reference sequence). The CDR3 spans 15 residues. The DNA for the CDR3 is TGCAGTGCTAGTCCTCTAGCGGGAGTTAAAGACGAGCAGTACTTC. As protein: CSASPLAGVKDEQYF.

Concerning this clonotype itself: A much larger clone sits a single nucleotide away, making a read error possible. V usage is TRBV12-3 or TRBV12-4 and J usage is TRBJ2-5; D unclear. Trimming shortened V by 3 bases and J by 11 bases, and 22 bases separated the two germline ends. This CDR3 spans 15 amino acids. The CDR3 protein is CASSFSSEVYNEQYF. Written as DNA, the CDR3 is TGTGCCAGCAGTTTTAGCAGCGAAGTCTACAATGAGCAGTACTTC.

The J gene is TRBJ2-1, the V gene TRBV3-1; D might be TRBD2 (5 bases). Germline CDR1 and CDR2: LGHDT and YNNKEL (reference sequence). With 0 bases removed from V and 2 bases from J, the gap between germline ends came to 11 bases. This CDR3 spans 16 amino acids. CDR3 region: CASSQERAGPYNEQFF. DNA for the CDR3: TGTGCCAGCAGCCAAGAACGGGCGGGCCCCTACAATGAGCAGTTCTTC.

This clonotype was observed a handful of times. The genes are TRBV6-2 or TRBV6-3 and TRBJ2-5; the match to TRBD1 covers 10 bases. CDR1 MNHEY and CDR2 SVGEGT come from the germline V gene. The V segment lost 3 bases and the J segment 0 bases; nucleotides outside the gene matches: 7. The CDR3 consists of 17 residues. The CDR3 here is CASSYGQGGLYQETQYF. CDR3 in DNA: TGTGCCAGCAGTTATGGACAGGGGGGACTGTACCAAGAGACCCAGTACTTC.

The CDR3 spells CASSTAPRGPKETQYF. DNA for the CDR3: TGTGCCAGCAGCACCGCCCCCAGGGGCCCCAAAGAGACCCAGTACTTC. V is TRBV13 and J is TRBJ2-5; TRBD1 is a possible D gene (6 bases). The germline V gene has CDR1 PRHDT and CDR2 FYEKMQ (reference sequence). There are 16 residues in the CDR3. The ends were cut back, 5 bases at V and 3 bases at J, with 19 bases in the middle.

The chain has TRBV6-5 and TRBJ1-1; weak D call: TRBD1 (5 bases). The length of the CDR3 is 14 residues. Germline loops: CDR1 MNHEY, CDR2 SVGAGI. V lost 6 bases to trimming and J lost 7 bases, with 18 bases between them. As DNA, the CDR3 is TGTGCCAGCAGCAAACTCCAAGGGAGGGGTGAAGCTTTCTTT. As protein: CASSKLQGRGEAFF.

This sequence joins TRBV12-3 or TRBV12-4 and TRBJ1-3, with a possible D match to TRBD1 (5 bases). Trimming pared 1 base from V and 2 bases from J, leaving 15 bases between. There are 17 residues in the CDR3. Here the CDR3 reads CASSLVFRGDPGNTIYF. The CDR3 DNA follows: TGTGCCAGCAGTTTAGTCTTTCGGGGGGACCCTGGAAACACCATATATTTT.

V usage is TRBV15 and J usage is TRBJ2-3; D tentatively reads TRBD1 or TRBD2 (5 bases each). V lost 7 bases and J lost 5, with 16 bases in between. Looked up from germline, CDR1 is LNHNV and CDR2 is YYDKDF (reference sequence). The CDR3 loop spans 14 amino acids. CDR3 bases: TGTGCCACCAAACCGGGACGCATGAAAGATACGCAGTATTTT. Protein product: CATKPGRMKDTQYF. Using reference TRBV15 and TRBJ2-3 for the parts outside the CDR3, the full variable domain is DAMVIQNPRYQVTQFGKPVTLSCSQTLNHNVMYWYQQKSSQAPKLLFHYYDKDFNNEADTPDNFQSRRPNTSFCFLDIRSPGLGDTAMYLCATKPGRMKDTQYFGPGTRLTVL.

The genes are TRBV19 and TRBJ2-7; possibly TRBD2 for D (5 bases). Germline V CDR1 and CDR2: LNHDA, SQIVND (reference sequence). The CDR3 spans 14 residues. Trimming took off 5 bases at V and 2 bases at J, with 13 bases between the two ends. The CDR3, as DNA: TGTGCCAGTAGTCCCCGGGCGGGTACCTACGAGCAGTACTTC. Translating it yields CASSPRAGTYEQYF.

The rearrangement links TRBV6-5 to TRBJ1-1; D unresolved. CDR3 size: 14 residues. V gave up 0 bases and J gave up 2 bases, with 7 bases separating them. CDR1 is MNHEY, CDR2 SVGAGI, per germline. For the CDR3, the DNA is TGTGCCAGCAGTTACTCGAGGATTAACACTGAAGCTTTCTTT. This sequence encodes CASSYSRINTEAFF.

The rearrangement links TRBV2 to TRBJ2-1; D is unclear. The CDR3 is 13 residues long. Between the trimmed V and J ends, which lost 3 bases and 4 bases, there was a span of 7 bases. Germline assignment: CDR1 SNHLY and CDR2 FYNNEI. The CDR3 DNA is TGTGCCAGCAGTGAGCGTACATACAATGAGCAGTTCTTC. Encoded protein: CASSERTYNEQFF.

CDR3 amino acids: CAIRREDRGIYEQYF. The CDR3 bases are TGTGCCATCAGGAGGGAGGACAGGGGGATTTACGAGCAGTACTTC. The chain couples TRBV10-3 to TRBJ2-7; TRBD1 matches at 10 bases. The CDR3 has 15 residues. The germline V gene encodes CDR1 ENHRY and CDR2 SYGVKD. Losses at the gene ends were 6 bases for V and 4 bases for J; bases not matched to a gene: 9.